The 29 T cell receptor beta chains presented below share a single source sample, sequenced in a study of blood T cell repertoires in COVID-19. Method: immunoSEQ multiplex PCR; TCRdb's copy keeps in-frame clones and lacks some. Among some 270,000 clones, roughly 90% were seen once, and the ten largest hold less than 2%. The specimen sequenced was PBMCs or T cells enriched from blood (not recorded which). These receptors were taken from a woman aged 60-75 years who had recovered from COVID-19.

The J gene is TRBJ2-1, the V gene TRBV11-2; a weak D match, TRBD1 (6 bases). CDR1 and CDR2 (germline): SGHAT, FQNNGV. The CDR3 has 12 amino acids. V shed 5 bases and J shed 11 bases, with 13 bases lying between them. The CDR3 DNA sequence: TGTGCCAGCAGCGCCACCGGGACAAAGCAGTTCTTC. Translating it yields CASSATGTKQFF. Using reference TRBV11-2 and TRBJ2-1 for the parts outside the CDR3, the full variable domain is EAGVAQSPRYKIIEKRQSVAFWCNPISGHATLYWYQQILGQGPKLLIQFQNNGVVDDSQLPKDRFSAERLKGVDSTLKIQPAKLEDSAVYLCASSATGTKQFFGPGTRLTVL.

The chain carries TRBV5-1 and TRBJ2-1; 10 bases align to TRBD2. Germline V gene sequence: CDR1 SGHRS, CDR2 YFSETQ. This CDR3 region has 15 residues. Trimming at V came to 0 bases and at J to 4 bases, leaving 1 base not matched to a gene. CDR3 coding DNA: TGCGCCAGCAGCTTGGAAGCGGGAGGGTACAATGAGCAGTTCTTC. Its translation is CASSLEAGGYNEQFF.

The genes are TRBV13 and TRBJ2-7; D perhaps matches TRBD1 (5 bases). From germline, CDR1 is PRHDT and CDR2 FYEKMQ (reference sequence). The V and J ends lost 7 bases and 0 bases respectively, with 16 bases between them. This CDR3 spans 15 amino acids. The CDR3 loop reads CASTPLGTGSYEQYF. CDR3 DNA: TGTGCCAGCACCCCGTTGGGTACAGGCTCCTACGAGCAGTACTTC.

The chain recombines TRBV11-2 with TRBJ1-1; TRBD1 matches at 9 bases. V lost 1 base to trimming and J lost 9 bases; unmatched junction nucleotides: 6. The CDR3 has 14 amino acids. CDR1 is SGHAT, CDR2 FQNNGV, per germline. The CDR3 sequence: CASSLAGQGSKAFF. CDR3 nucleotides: TGTGCCAGCAGCTTAGCCGGACAGGGGTCGAAAGCTTTCTTT.

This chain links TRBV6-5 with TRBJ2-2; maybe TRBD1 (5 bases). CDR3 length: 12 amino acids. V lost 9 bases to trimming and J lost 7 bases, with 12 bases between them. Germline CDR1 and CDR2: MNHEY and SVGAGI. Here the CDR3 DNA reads TGTGCCAGTCAGGGTCAAGGCGGGGAGCTGTTTTTT. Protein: CASQGQGGELFF.

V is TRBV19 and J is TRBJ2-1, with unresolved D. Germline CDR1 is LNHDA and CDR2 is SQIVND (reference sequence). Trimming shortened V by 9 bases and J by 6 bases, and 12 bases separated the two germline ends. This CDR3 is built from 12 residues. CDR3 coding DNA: TGTGCCAGCCTAGACGGAATCAATGAGCAGTTCTTC. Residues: CASLDGINEQFF.

CDR3 sequence reads: CASSPLARSYEQYF. The CDR3 region has the DNA TGTGCCAGCAGCCCGCTAGCGAGATCCTACGAGCAGTACTTC. The rearrangement uses TRBV14 and TRBJ2-7, with D possibly TRBD2 on 6 matching bases. Germline assignment: CDR1 SGHDN and CDR2 FVKESK. Trimming stripped 4 bases from V and 1 base from J, with 11 bases between. The CDR3 spans 14 residues.

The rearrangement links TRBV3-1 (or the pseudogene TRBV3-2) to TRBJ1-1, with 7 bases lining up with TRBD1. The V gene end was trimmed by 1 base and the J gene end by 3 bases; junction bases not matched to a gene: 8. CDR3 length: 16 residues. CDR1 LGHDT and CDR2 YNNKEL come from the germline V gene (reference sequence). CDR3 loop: CASSQALGQIYTEAFF. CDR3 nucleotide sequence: TGTGCCAGCAGCCAAGCGTTGGGACAGATATACACTGAAGCTTTCTTT.

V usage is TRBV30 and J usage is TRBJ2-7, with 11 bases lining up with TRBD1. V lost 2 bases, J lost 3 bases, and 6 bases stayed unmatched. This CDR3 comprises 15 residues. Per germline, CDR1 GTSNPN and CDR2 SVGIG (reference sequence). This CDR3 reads CAWSIGTGGYYEQYF. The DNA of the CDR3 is TGTGCCTGGAGTATCGGGACAGGGGGTTACTACGAGCAGTACTTC.

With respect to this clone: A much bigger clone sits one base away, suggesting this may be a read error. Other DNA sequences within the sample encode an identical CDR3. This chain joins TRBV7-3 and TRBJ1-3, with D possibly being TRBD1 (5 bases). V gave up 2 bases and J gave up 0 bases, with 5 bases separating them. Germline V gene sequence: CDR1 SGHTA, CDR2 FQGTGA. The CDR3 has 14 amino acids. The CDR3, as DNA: TGTGCCAGCAGCTTAGACAGCTCTGGAAACACCATATATTTT. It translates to CASSLDSSGNTIYF.

Here the CDR3 reads CASSLLVAGDYNEQFF. Here the CDR3 DNA reads TGTGCCAGCAGCCTCCTTGTAGCGGGAGACTACAATGAGCAGTTCTTC. The V gene is TRBV5-8, the J gene TRBJ2-1; the match to TRBD2 covers 9 bases. Trimming removed 4 bases from V and 3 bases from J; junction bases left unmatched: 8. CDR1 is SGHTS and CDR2 is YDEGEE in the germline V gene. The CDR3 loop spans 16 amino acids. Using reference TRBV5-8 and TRBJ2-1 for the parts outside the CDR3, the full variable domain is EAGVTQSPTHLIKTRGQQATLRCSPISGHTSVYWYQQALGLGLQFLLWYDEGEERNRGNFPPRFSGRQFPNYSSELNVNALELEDSALYLCASSLLVAGDYNEQFFGPGTRLTVL.

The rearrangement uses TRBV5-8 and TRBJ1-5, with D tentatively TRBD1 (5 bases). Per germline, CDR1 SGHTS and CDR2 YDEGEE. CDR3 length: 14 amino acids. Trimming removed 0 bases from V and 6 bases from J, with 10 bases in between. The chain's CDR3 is CASSLGGGGQPQHF. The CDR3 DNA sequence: TGTGCCAGCAGCTTGGGCGGGGGAGGTCAGCCCCAGCATTTT.

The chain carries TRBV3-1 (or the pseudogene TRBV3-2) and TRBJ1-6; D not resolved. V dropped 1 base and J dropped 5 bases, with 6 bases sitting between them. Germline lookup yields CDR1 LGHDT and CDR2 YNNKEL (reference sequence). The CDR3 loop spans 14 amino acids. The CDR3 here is CASSQADHNSPLHF. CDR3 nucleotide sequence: TGTGCCAGCAGCCAAGCAGATCATAATTCACCCCTCCACTTT.

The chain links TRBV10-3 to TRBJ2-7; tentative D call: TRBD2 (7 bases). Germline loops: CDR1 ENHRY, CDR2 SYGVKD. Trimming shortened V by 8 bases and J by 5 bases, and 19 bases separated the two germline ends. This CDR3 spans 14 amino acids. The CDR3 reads CAIAREGGFNEQYF. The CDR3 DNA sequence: TGTGCCATCGCACGAGAGGGGGGGTTCAACGAGCAGTACTTC.

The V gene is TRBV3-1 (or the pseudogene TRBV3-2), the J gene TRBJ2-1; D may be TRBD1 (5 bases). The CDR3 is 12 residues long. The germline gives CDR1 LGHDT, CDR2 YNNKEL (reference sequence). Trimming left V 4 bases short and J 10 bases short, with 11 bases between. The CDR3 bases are TGTGCCAGCAGCCCCTCAGCAGGGGAGCAGTTCTTC. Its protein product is CASSPSAGEQFF.

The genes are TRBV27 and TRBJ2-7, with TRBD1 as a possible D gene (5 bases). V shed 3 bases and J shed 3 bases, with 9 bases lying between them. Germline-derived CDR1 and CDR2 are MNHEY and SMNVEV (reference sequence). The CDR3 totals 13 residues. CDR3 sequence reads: CASSLNRYYEQYF. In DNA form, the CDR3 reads TGTGCCAGCAGTTTGAACAGGTACTACGAGCAGTACTTC.

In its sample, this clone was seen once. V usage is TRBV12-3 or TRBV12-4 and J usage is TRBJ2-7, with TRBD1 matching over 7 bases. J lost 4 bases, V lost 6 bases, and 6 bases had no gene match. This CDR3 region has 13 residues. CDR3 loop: CASSPHRGYEQYF. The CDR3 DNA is TGTGCCAGCAGCCCACACAGGGGTTACGAGCAGTACTTC.

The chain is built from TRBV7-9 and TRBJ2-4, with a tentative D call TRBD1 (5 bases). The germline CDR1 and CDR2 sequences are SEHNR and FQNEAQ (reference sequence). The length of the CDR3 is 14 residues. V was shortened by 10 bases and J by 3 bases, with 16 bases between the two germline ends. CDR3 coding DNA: TGTGCCACAAGCCTTTTAGGGGACAAAAACATTCAGTACTTC. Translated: CATSLLGDKNIQYF. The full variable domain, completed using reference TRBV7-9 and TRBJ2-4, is DTGVSQNPRHKITKRGQNVTFRCDPISEHNRLYWYRQTLGQGPEFLTYFQNEAQLEKSRLLSDRFSAERPKGSFSTLEIQRTEQGDSAMYLCATSLLGDKNIQYFGAGTRLSVL.

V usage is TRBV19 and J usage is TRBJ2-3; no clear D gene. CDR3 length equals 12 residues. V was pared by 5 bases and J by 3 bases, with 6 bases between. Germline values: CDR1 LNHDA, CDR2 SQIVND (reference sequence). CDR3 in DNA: TGTGCCAGTAGTTTCGGGACAGATACGCAGTATTTT. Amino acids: CASSFGTDTQYF.

The CDR3 here is CASSTGQGSGTEAFF. CDR3 coding DNA: TGTGCCAGCAGCACAGGACAGGGCTCAGGCACTGAAGCTTTCTTT. The rearrangement links TRBV11-2 to TRBJ1-1; 8 nucleotides line up with TRBD1. The CDR3 has 15 amino acids. V dropped 5 bases and J dropped 4; count of bases not matched to a gene: 9. From germline, CDR1 is SGHAT and CDR2 FQNNGV.

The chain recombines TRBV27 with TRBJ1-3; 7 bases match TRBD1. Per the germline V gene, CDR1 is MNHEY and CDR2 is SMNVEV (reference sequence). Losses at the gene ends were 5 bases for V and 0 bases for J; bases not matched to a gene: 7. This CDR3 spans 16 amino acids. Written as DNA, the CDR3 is TGTGCCAGCAGTAGATCCGGGACAGCCTCTGGAAACACCATATATTTT. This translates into CASSRSGTASGNTIYF.

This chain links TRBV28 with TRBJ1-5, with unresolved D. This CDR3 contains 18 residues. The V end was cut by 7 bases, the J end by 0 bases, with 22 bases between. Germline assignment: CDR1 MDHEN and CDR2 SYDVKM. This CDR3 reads CASIPVGRPIHSNQPQHF. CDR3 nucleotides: TGTGCCAGCATCCCGGTAGGCAGGCCCATCCATAGCAATCAGCCCCAGCATTTT.

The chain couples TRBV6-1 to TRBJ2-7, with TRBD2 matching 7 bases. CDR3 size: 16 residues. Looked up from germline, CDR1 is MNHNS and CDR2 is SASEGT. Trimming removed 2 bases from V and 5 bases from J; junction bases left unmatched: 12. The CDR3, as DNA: TGTGCCAGCAGTGAAATAGGGGCGGCGGGAGAGGACGAGCAGTACTTC. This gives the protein CASSEIGAAGEDEQYF.

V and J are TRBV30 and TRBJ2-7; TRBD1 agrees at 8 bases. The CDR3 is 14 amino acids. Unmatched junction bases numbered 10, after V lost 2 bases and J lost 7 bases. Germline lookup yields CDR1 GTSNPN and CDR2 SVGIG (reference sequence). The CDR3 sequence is CAWSKAGGREEQYF. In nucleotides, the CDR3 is TGTGCCTGGAGTAAGGCAGGGGGCAGGGAAGAGCAGTACTTC.

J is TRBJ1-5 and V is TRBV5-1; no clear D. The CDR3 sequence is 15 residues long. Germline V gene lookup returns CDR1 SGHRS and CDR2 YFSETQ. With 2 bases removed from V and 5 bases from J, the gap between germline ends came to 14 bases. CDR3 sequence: CASSLFGGRDQPQHF. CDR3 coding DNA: TGCGCCAGCAGCTTATTCGGAGGTAGAGATCAGCCCCAGCATTTT.

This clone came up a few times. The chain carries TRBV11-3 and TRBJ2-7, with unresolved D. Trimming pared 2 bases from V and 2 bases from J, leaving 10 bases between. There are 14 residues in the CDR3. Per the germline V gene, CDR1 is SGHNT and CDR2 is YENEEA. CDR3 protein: CASSLYGGAYEQYF. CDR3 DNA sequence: TGTGCCAGCAGCTTATACGGTGGAGCCTACGAGCAGTACTTC.

The CDR3, as DNA: TGTGCCACCAGTGATTTGAGCGGGGGCTACAATGAGCAGTTCTTC. Translating it yields CATSDLSGGYNEQFF. The chain combines TRBV24-1 with TRBJ2-1; 8 bases fit TRBD2. The CDR3 consists of 15 residues. Germline V gives CDR1 KGHDR, CDR2 SFDVKD. V lost 0 bases, J lost 3 bases, and 0 bases stayed unmatched.

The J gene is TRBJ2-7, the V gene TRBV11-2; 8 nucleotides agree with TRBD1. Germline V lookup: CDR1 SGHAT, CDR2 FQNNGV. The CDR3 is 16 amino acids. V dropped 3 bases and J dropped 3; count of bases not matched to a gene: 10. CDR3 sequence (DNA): TGTGCCAGCAGCTTGGCTCGGACAGGGATTATCTACGAGCAGTACTTC. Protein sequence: CASSLARTGIIYEQYF.

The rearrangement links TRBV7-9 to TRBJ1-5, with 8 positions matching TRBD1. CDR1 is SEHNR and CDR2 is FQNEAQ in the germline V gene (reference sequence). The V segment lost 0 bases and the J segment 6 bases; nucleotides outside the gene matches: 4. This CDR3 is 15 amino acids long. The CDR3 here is CASSLADREGQPQHF. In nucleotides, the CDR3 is TGTGCCAGCAGCTTAGCGGACAGGGAGGGTCAGCCCCAGCATTTT. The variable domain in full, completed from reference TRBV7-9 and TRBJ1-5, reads DTGVSQNPRHKITKRGQNVTFRCDPISEHNRLYWYRQTLGQGPEFLTYFQNEAQLEKSRLLSDRFSAERPKGSFSTLEIQRTEQGDSAMYLCASSLADREGQPQHFGDGTRLSIL.